Shown below are 29 T cell receptor beta chains from a single sample sequenced in a study of blood T cell repertoires in COVID-19. Sequencing used immunoSEQ multiplex PCR; TCRdb keeps in-frame clones, though not all of them. The sample lists 150,000 to 170,000 clones, around 90% seen once, with about 0.55% in the top ten. Sequencing input: peripheral blood. The receptors come from a man aged 50 or older with acute or convalescent COVID-19.

CDR3 amino acids: CASSYDRSYGYTF. The CDR3 DNA reads as TGTGCCAGCAGTTACGACAGGAGCTATGGCTACACCTTC. The chain uses TRBV6-5 and TRBJ1-2, with D possibly being TRBD1 (6 bases). Per germline, CDR1 MNHEY and CDR2 SVGAGI. The CDR3 runs to 13 residues. Trimming left V 2 bases short and J 4 bases short, with 8 bases between.

The rearrangement joins TRBV27 to TRBJ2-1, with D possibly TRBD2 on 5 matching bases. The CDR3 has 16 amino acids. V lost 2 bases and J lost 5, with 16 bases in between. Germline loops: CDR1 MNHEY, CDR2 SMNVEV (reference sequence). This chain's CDR3 is CASSLERQTYHNEQFF. The DNA of the CDR3 is TGTGCCAGCAGTTTAGAGCGGCAAACTTATCACAATGAGCAGTTCTTC.

This clone was observed once. The gene calls are TRBV7-8 and TRBJ1-4; 7 bases line up with TRBD1. With 4 bases clipped from V and 13 bases from J, the junction kept 12 bases outside the gene matches. Germline V CDR1 and CDR2: SGHVS, FQNEAQ. The CDR3 spans 14 residues. CDR3 region: CASSSGQSPRGLFF. The CDR3 DNA follows: TGTGCCAGCAGCTCGGGACAGTCCCCCAGGGGACTGTTTTTT.

The rearrangement uses TRBV9 and TRBJ2-4; TRBD1 matches 9 bases. The length of the CDR3 is 15 residues. Germline-derived CDR1 and CDR2 are SGDLS and YYNGEE. After removal of 3 bases from V and 6 bases from J, the junction contained 7 bases not matched to a gene. The CDR3 region is CASSEGQGGVNIQYF. CDR3 DNA sequence: TGTGCCAGCAGCGAGGGACAGGGTGGGGTAAACATTCAGTACTTC.

J is TRBJ2-3 and V is TRBV7-2, with D maybe TRBD2 (5 bases). V was cut by 1 base and J by 2 bases, with 10 bases left in between. Germline V gene lookup returns CDR1 SGHTA and CDR2 FQGNSA. The CDR3 length is 15 residues. The CDR3, as DNA: TGTGCCAGCAGCTTAGGGAGCGGCTACACAGATACGCAGTATTTT. It translates to CASSLGSGYTDTQYF.

This chain joins TRBV28 and TRBJ1-5; 7 bases line up with TRBD1. Germline loops: CDR1 MDHEN, CDR2 SYDVKM. The CDR3 covers 15 residues. V lost 5 bases to trimming and J lost 5 bases; unmatched junction nucleotides: 9. The DNA for the CDR3 is TGTGCCAGCAGTGACACACAGGGGCTTGATCAGCCCCAGCATTTT. Translating it yields CASSDTQGLDQPQHF.

This clone appeared a single time. The chain has TRBV6-2 or TRBV6-3 and TRBJ1-1; possible D gene TRBD1, 5 bases. The length of the CDR3 is 15 residues. Germline V lookup: CDR1 MNHEY, CDR2 SVGEGT. The V gene lost 1 base and the J gene lost 6 bases, with 15 bases spanning the gap. CDR3 residues: CASSYFGGGRPEAFF. The CDR3 DNA follows: TGTGCCAGCAGTTACTTCGGCGGGGGGAGGCCTGAAGCTTTCTTT.

The rearrangement links TRBV5-1 to TRBJ2-7; possibly TRBD2 for D (6 bases). Trimming pared 0 bases from V and 2 bases from J, leaving 15 bases between. Germline V gives CDR1 SGHRS, CDR2 YFSETQ. The CDR3 extends over 16 amino acids. The CDR3 region is CASSLGGSGKAYEQYF. Written as DNA, the CDR3 is TGCGCCAGCAGCTTGGGCGGTAGCGGAAAGGCCTACGAGCAGTACTTC.

The chain uses TRBV7-8 and TRBJ1-1, with D perhaps matching TRBD1 (6 bases). This CDR3 has 13 residues. V shed 5 bases and J shed 3 bases, with 10 bases lying between them. Looked up from germline, CDR1 is SGHVS and CDR2 is FQNEAQ. This chain's CDR3 is CASSQQGYTEAFF. In DNA, the CDR3 is TGTGCCAGCAGCCAACAGGGCTACACTGAAGCTTTCTTT.

This clone has a single count. The genes are TRBV7-2 and TRBJ1-5; no reliable D call. Germline lookup yields CDR1 SGHTA and CDR2 FQGNSA. V was cut by 5 bases and J by 7 bases, with 9 bases left in between. This CDR3 has 12 residues. Here the CDR3 DNA reads TGTGCCAGCAGCACCCCAGGCCAGCCCCAGCATTTT. It yields the protein CASSTPGQPQHF. Variable domain in full (rest from reference TRBV7-2 and TRBJ1-5): GAGVSQSPSNKVTEKGKDVELRCDPISGHTALYWYRQSLGQGLEFLIYFQGNSAPDKSGLPSDRFSAERTGGSVSTLTIQRTQQEDSAVYLCASSTPGQPQHFGDGTRLSIL.

The sample holds one count of this clone. The chain combines TRBV24-1 with TRBJ2-3; D gene ambiguous. This CDR3 region has 17 residues. CDR1 is KGHDR and CDR2 is SFDVKD in the germline V gene. The ends were cut back, 1 base at V and 0 bases at J, with 13 bases in the middle. The DNA of the CDR3 is TGTGCCACCAGTGATTTAAAAACCCTAACTAGCACAGATACGCAGTATTTT. Residues: CATSDLKTLTSTDTQYF.

The rearrangement links TRBV29-1 to TRBJ2-5; D not resolved. CDR3 length: 13 residues. V was cut by 4 bases and J by 5 bases, with 14 bases left in between. CDR1 is SQVTM, CDR2 ANQGSEA, per germline. The CDR3 protein is CSVGSPTTETQYF. CDR3 nucleotides: TGCAGCGTTGGTAGTCCCACCACGGAGACCCAGTACTTC.

This chain joins TRBV7-9 and TRBJ2-1, with 7 bases matching TRBD2. The CDR3 sequence is 14 residues long. Trimming at V came to 5 bases and at J to 7 bases, leaving 8 bases not matched to a gene. From germline, CDR1 is SEHNR and CDR2 FQNEAQ (reference sequence). CDR3 amino acids: CASSPTGLQNEQFF. CDR3 coding DNA: TGTGCCAGCAGCCCAACGGGACTACAGAATGAGCAGTTCTTC.

This clone was seen just once. The chain carries TRBV18 and TRBJ1-3; 7 nucleotides line up with TRBD1. Germline assignment: CDR1 KGHSH and CDR2 LQKENI. J was trimmed by 0 bases and V by 4 bases; bases with no gene match: 6. CDR3 size: 16 residues. CDR3 protein: CASSQSSGGSGNTIYF. CDR3 DNA: TGTGCCAGCTCACAATCGTCAGGGGGCTCTGGAAACACCATATATTTT.

This rearrangement joins TRBV7-9 to TRBJ2-2, with 7 bases matching TRBD2. The CDR3 length is 16 residues. Germline CDR1 SEHNR, CDR2 FQNEAQ (reference sequence). V shed 7 bases and J 2 bases; nucleotides not matched to a gene: 10. The CDR3 spells CASILGGGANTGELFF. The CDR3, as DNA: TGTGCCAGCATCCTTGGGGGGGGAGCTAACACCGGGGAGCTGTTTTTT.

J is TRBJ2-7 and V is TRBV6-5; D might be TRBD2 (7 bases). CDR1 is MNHEY, CDR2 SVGAGI, per germline. The CDR3 is made up of 14 amino acids. V dropped 10 bases and J dropped 4 bases, with 20 bases sitting between them. The CDR3: CATKYRGAPYEQYF. The CDR3 DNA reads TGTGCCACCAAGTATCGGGGGGCTCCGTACGAGCAGTACTTC.

J is TRBJ1-3 and V is TRBV5-5, with D uncertain. Germline-derived CDR1 and CDR2 are SGHKS and YYEKEE (reference sequence). This CDR3 is 16 amino acids long. Trimming shortened V by 2 bases and J by 0 bases, and 12 bases separated the two germline ends. CDR3 sequence: CASSLFPGTSGNTIYF. DNA for the CDR3: TGTGCCAGCAGCTTATTCCCGGGTACCTCTGGAAACACCATATATTTT.

This clone was detected once. The chain recombines TRBV6-5 with TRBJ1-4; D may be TRBD1 (5 bases). CDR1 and CDR2 from the germline V gene are MNHEY and SVGAGI. V gave up 6 bases and J gave up 8 bases, with 19 bases separating them. The CDR3 has 15 residues. The CDR3 reads CASSPGAGRREKLFF. The CDR3 region has the DNA TGTGCCAGCAGCCCCGGGGCAGGGAGGAGGGAAAAACTGTTTTTT.

The chain employs TRBV10-2 and TRBJ1-6; TRBD1 agrees at 11 bases. Germline loops: CDR1 WSHSY, CDR2 SAAADI. Trimming removed 7 bases from V and 9 bases from J; junction bases left unmatched: 5. CDR3 length: 14 residues. Here the CDR3 DNA reads TGCGCCAGCAACGTTGGACAGGGGGCTTCACCCCTCCACTTT. It yields the protein CASNVGQGASPLHF.

V and J are TRBV6-2 or TRBV6-3 and TRBJ2-7; D unclear. This CDR3 contains 12 residues. The germline V and J ends were trimmed by 2 bases and 3 bases, with 5 bases remaining between them. CDR1 is MNHEY, CDR2 SVGEGT, per germline. The CDR3 spells CASSYSDYEQYF. Here the CDR3 DNA reads TGTGCCAGCAGTTACAGCGACTACGAGCAGTACTTC.

CDR3 nucleotide sequence: TGTGCCAGCAGCTTAAGGGCTCGGGGTCTTCCAGATACGCAGTATTTT. Translated, it gives CASSLRARGLPDTQYF. This chain uses TRBV7-6 with TRBJ2-3; the D gene is possibly TRBD2 (5 bases). The V and J ends lost 2 bases and 4 bases respectively, with 16 bases between them. The CDR3 spans 16 residues. Germline CDR1 and CDR2: SGHVS and FNYEAQ.

This chain links TRBV6-5 with TRBJ2-3; TRBD2 matches at 9 bases. V lost 3 bases to trimming and J lost 4 bases; unmatched junction nucleotides: 8. Per germline, CDR1 MNHEY and CDR2 SVGAGI. This CDR3 is built from 16 residues. The CDR3 region has the DNA TGTGCCAGCAGTTATCAAGGGACTAGCCCCCCAGATACGCAGTATTTT. Its translation: CASSYQGTSPPDTQYF.

The chain combines TRBV27 with TRBJ2-7; the D gene is possibly TRBD1 (6 bases). The CDR3 is 14 amino acids. Germline CDR1 is MNHEY and CDR2 is SMNVEV (reference sequence). V lost 2 bases and J 3 bases, leaving 11 bases between the germline ends. The CDR3 bases are TGTGCCAGCAGTTTAAGGTCAGGGGTCTACGAGCAGTACTTC. Protein: CASSLRSGVYEQYF.

This clone has a single count. The chain has TRBV15 and TRBJ2-1; 13 nucleotides match TRBD2. V lost 3 bases and J lost 10; bases outside the gene matches: 9. Per the germline V gene, CDR1 is LNHNV and CDR2 is YYDKDF (reference sequence). This CDR3 has 16 residues. CDR3 nucleotides: TGTGCCACCAGCAGGGGACTAGCGGGAAGATACGGGGAGCAGTTCTTC. It encodes CATSRGLAGRYGEQFF.

The chain carries TRBV3-1 (or the pseudogene TRBV3-2) and TRBJ1-1; 8 bases map to TRBD1. The V and J ends lost 4 bases and 4 bases, in that order; junction bases with no gene match: 11. There are 16 residues in the CDR3. In germline, CDR1 is LGHDT, CDR2 YNNKEL (reference sequence). In DNA, the CDR3 is TGTGCCAGCAGCCTAAAAGCGACAGGGGTGGGCACTGAAGCTTTCTTT. The encoded protein is CASSLKATGVGTEAFF.

The chain uses TRBV4-3 and TRBJ1-1; the D gene is possibly TRBD1 (6 bases). V lost 1 base, J lost 4 bases, and 13 bases lay in between. The CDR3 is 15 amino acids. Looked up from germline, CDR1 is LGHNA and CDR2 is YSLEER. The CDR3 spells CASSQGQERSTEAFF. The CDR3 DNA is TGCGCCAGCAGCCAAGGACAGGAGAGGTCCACTGAAGCTTTCTTT.

The rearrangement uses TRBV11-3 and TRBJ2-5; possibly TRBD1 for D (5 bases). The V and J ends lost 1 base and 0 bases respectively, with 12 bases between them. CDR3 length: 16 residues. In germline, CDR1 is SGHNT, CDR2 YENEEA. CDR3 region: CASSLGPGPHQETQYF. In DNA form, the CDR3 reads TGTGCCAGCAGCTTAGGGCCAGGGCCACACCAAGAGACCCAGTACTTC.

The genes are TRBV10-3 and TRBJ2-5; 7 bases line up with TRBD2. There are 13 residues in the CDR3. CDR1 is ENHRY, CDR2 SYGVKD, per germline. Trimming at V came to 11 bases and at J to 2 bases, leaving 8 bases not matched to a gene. CDR3 sequence (DNA): TGTGCCGCCGCCCGGGGGGAACAAGAGACCCAGTACTTC. It is translated as CAAARGEQETQYF.

This clone has just a few counts. The chain employs TRBV20-1 and TRBJ2-7; D is unclear. Trimming took 1 base from V and 9 from J, leaving 7 bases between them. This CDR3 contains 10 residues. CDR1 DFQATT and CDR2 SNEGSKA come from the germline V gene (reference sequence). In DNA, the CDR3 is TGCAGTGCTAGAGGTCCGCGGCAGTACTTC. Its translation: CSARGPRQYF.